This T cell receptor beta chain was found in a study of cytomegalovirus exposure and HLA in healthy donors (dated by TCRdb to about 2017). Background for the entire study: An earlier analysis of a few hundred of the donors reported about 300 Gb of sequence data and around 120 million unique TCR beta sequences obtained from roughly 180 million T cells. HLA typing included class I and class II loci at four-digit resolution. A later analysis re-analyzed previously published TCR beta repertoires from 550 to 700 donors and added high-resolution HLA genotyping to study TCR occurrence patterns. An early release covering some 640 HLA-typed donors comprised roughly 300 gigabases of sequencing data and around 80 million unique TCR sequences. Using immunosequencing, the study profiled T cell repertoires from 666 subjects and related those repertoires to cytomegalovirus serostatus. Besides the first cohort of more than 650 subjects, a separate validation cohort made up of over 95 different subjects was used. The genetic ancestry cluster associated with self-reported Caucasian donors included around four fifths of the 300 to 450 genotyped donors. Rather than drawing on any new phenotypic data, the later analysis identified candidate immune exposures from TCR beta sequences and the way those sequences occurred across donors. Among some 400 genotyped donors of the cohort, an average of about 240,000 unique TCR beta nucleotide sequences was sequenced per donor, of which 15% to 20% were non-productive. Typing coverage differed by locus: A, B, C, DRB1 and DQB1 were typed in about 620-640 donors, DQA1 in about 550, DPA1 in some 610, and DPB1 in approximately 450. An earlier analysis of 587 of the donors used high-throughput TCR beta sequencing to judge whether each TCR beta V gene segment behaved as functional or pseudogenic. Alongside the repertoire data, information on donor age, sex, ethnicity and CMV serostatus was compiled. The aim of the study was to test whether cataloging public T cell receptors could identify signatures of past pathogen exposure. Five DR-DQ haplotypes were treated as single units for association and clustering because of strong linkage in the cohort. All discovery cohort repertoires had been generated using a single sequencing platform. To predict cytomegalovirus infection status, the study combined high-throughput TCR immunosequencing, statistical association of individual TCRs with disease status, and machine learning. A later genetic analysis used genome-wide SNP genotypes for about 65% of the roughly 670 donors, treating that subset as a discovery cohort.

Library preparation used the immunoSEQ multiplex PCR assay. For the multiplex PCR, a mixture combining 60 forward primers for TCR Vbeta segments and 13 reverse primers for TCR Jbeta segments was used. The CDR3 region of rearranged TCR beta genes was amplified from genomic DNA by a multiplex PCR assay. On the Illumina HiSeq System, the amplified TCR beta libraries were sequenced as 87-base-pair reads. On the study's bioinformatics: Across the roughly 670 repertoires, a later analysis counted approximately 75 million unique TCR beta chains, around 11 million of which were shared by at least two donors. To remove PCR and sequencing errors, raw reads were error-corrected and collapsed into unique sequences using a nearest-neighbor algorithm that merged closely related sequences. To assign V, D and J gene segments, CDR3 sequences were aligned to IMGT reference sequences. For a sequence to be retained, a match of at least six nucleotides to both a V gene segment and a J gene segment was required. A rearrangement counted as productive if the CDR3 had no stop codons and remained in frame with V and J, and every other rearrangement counted as non-productive. Following IMGT convention, CDR3 was defined as the stretch from the second conserved V-encoded cysteine up to the conserved J-encoded phenylalanine. Sequences without an unambiguous match to a single V gene segment were excluded from the earlier analysis of 587 of the donors. An earlier analysis of 587 of the donors called V segments functional above 56.7% productive rearrangements and segregating when the between-donor standard deviation exceeded 5%. A statistical classification framework was developed to diagnose cytomegalovirus status using the catalog of TCR beta chain sequences. A later analysis assigned V and J genes by comparing TCR nucleotide sequences with IMGT/GENE-DB human TR gene sequences. A later analysis assigned CDR3 sequences and most-parsimonious VDJ recombination scenarios with the TCRdist pipeline. A later analysis defined each TCR beta chain by its CDR3 amino acid sequence plus V-gene family, and excluded reads lacking a unique V-gene family. In a later analysis, 550 to 650 highly shared, low-generation-probability nucleotide sequences were removed to address suspected cross-contamination and a sequencing artifact. A later analysis calculated a clonal expansion index for each public chain from normalized within-repertoire ranks of inferred template counts. In a later analysis, generation probabilities were computed using a VDJ recombination model fitted to out-of-frame rearrangements, and the results were checked against IGoR. A later analysis scored TCR-TCR, TCR-HLA and TCR-CMV co-occurrence with hypergeometric tests, applying a repertoire-size bias correction to TCR pairs. In a later analysis, false discovery rates were estimated by permuting HLA or CMV assignments 20 times. A later analysis grouped co-occurring TCRs with DBSCAN, adding TCRdist sequence similarity when clustering within HLA-allele-positive subsets. Co-occurrence clustering excluded repertoires with fewer than 30,000 or more than 120,000 public chains, plus five with anomalous nucleotide sharing. The table was pulled from immuneACCESS by TCRdb, which kept in-frame rearrangements only. Such tables lose some clones; where checked, under half of the loss comes from unresolved V genes, and the rest has no known cause. Clonal size and the V and J genes are those of that table, whereas D and trimming came from the DNA. For this sample the table gives 150,000 to 200,000 clones, of which around 78% were detected only once. 13% of the sample goes to the ten largest clones.

The cohort was made up of roughly 670 healthy bone marrow donors. Cohort members were all nominally healthy when sampled, although unrecorded immune exposures were likely present. The donor tested CMV seropositive and was one of the 289 seropositive cohort members. A peripheral blood sample was provided by each donor, and peripheral blood mononuclear cells were used for TCR beta sequencing. The Qiagen DNeasy Blood Extraction Kit was used to extract genomic DNA from the blood cell samples. Paper-wide results and their limitations: Because the 87-base-pair reads could not distinguish some IMGT-functional V segments, including TRBV6-2 and TRBV6-3, those segments were excluded. The study listed 150 to 200 TCR beta chains as associated with cytomegalovirus. Cytomegalovirus status was reported to be diagnosed by the classifier with high specificity and sensitivity in both the original and validation cohorts. A cluster of highly shared sequence variants was judged likely to represent a technical artifact of the sequencing pipeline. Only TCR beta chains were sequenced in this cohort, and the absence of alpha or paired-chain data limited detectable features. Because counts were too low, 15 to 20 rarely observed V segments, including chromosome 9 orphons, were excluded from the earlier analysis of about 500 of the donors. Compared with equally common non-associated chains, HLA-associated TCR beta chains in a later analysis were more clonally expanded and had lower generation probabilities. A further reported finding was that TCR beta sequences accurately predicted the HLA-A and HLA-B alleles for most subjects in the first cohort. In an earlier analysis of 450 to 750 of the donors, most TCR beta V segments appeared in productive rearrangements about 87% or about 30% of the time, broadly matching IMGT annotations. A few of the identified cytomegalovirus-associated TCR beta chains were confirmed in vitro to be specific for cytomegalovirus antigens. The authors suggested that the approach could potentially be generalized to other disease states and immunological phenotypes. In a later analysis, 15,000 to 20,000 TCR beta sequences were associated with specific HLA alleles at a false discovery rate of 0.05. Sequencing depth was assumed to be roughly uniform across donors in the presence/absence analyses, though that assumption may not hold. Because HLA typing was unavailable for some donors at each locus, only the typed subset was used in association tests. A later analysis found that TCR association rates varied across HLA loci, with DRB1 alleles showing the most associated TCRs and HLA-C alleles the fewest. Strong co-occurrence of HLA alleles, especially DR and DQ, made assigning TCR associations to individual alleles difficult. While some public TCRs were present in many individuals, most TCR sequences turned up only very rarely across donors. For the cohort, immune exposure information was limited to CMV serostatus. In a later genetic analysis, fewer N-insertions in productive TCRs were reported among donors in an Asian-associated ancestry cluster than the approximately 710-donor mean. V-gene and J-gene trimming of TCR beta chains was associated with a missense DCLRE1C variant in a later genetic analysis, and the association was replicated in an independent cohort. Correlated functional status among segregating V segments might be attributable to linkage disequilibrium, but an unknown experimental factor could not be ruled out. In a later analysis, most CMV-associated TCR beta chains were found to appear HLA-restricted, with HLA associations seemingly driven largely by CMV exposure. A later analysis reported that several top co-occurrence clusters appeared linked to parvovirus B19, influenza, CMV and Epstein-Barr virus.

Deletion took 2 bases off V and 1 base off J, with a span of 6 bases between the germline ends. From its cysteine to its phenylalanine, the CDR3 spans 13 amino acids. The sequence is cut down to CDR3 DNA, 39 bases in frame from base 1. Based on the germline V gene (reference sequence), the CDR1 and CDR2 sequences are MNHNY and SVGAGI. On this clone: Which antigen it targets is not known. One base away there is no much larger clone; base qualities are not given.

The sequence was obtained from a woman aged 50 to 65 in good health and CMV-seropositive. Material for sequencing was PBMCs. The chain was built from TRBV6-6 and TRBJ2-7; perhaps TRBD1 is the D gene, with 5 bases matching. The nucleotide sequence is given as TGTGCCAGCAGTTACGACAGTTCCTACGAGCAGTACTTC. Translated, this is CASSYDSSYEQYF.